Below are 5 T cell receptor beta chains sequenced from a single sample in a study of beta chain features in type 1 diabetes. Investigators reverse transcribed all isolated RNA, so they sequenced expressed TCRB transcripts. Sequenced by immunoSEQ multiplex PCR; TCRdb stores in-frame clones only, minus some. The data hold more than 300,000 clones, with about 16% observed a single time. The material sequenced was naive CD4+ T cells from blood. The source of these receptors is a woman younger than 30 in good health.

The CDR3, as DNA: TGTGCCAGCAGCCATTCCGGTGGTTTCTTTGAAGCTTTCTTT. It translates to CASSHSGGFFEAFF. The chain has TRBV7-9 and TRBJ1-1, with D uncertain. Trimming left V 5 bases short and J 7 bases short, with 17 bases between. CDR1 and CDR2 (germline): SEHNR, FQNEAQ (reference sequence). This CDR3 contains 14 residues.

A few counts support this clone. CDR3 loop: CSVAATNEKLFF. CDR3 bases: TGCAGCGTGGCGGCAACTAATGAAAAACTGTTTTTT. This sequence joins TRBV29-1 and TRBJ1-4; no definite D call. Germline values: CDR1 SQVTM, CDR2 ANQGSEA. Deletions cut 6 bases from V and 0 bases from J, with 5 bases between. This CDR3 has 12 residues.

The V gene is TRBV7-2, the J gene TRBJ2-4; a weak D match, TRBD1 (6 bases). The ends were cut back, 3 bases at V and 0 bases at J, with 15 bases in the middle. The CDR3 loop spans 17 amino acids. Per germline, CDR1 SGHTA and CDR2 FQGNSA. CDR3 nucleotides: TGTGCCAGCAGCTTGGACTCTACAGGGCTAGCCAAAAACATTCAGTACTTC. Its protein product is CASSLDSTGLAKNIQYF. Full variable domain (remainder filled in from reference TRBV7-2 and TRBJ2-4): GAGVSQSPSNKVTEKGKDVELRCDPISGHTALYWYRQSLGQGLEFLIYFQGNSAPDKSGLPSDRFSAERTGGSVSTLTIQRTQQEDSAVYLCASSLDSTGLAKNIQYFGAGTRLSVL.

This clone has a handful of counts. The CDR3 region is CASSLGVGREETQYF. CDR3 bases: TGTGCCAGCAGCTTAGGAGTCGGGAGGGAAGAGACCCAGTACTTC. The chain recombines TRBV13 with TRBJ2-5, with 8 bases lining up with TRBD2. V was pared by 0 bases and J by 3 bases, with 3 bases of the junction left unmatched. The germline V gene encodes CDR1 PRHDT and CDR2 FYEKMQ (reference sequence). The CDR3 sequence is 15 residues long.

A few counts support this clone. The chain has TRBV29-1 and TRBJ2-2; tentatively, D is TRBD1 (6 bases). The CDR3 covers 14 residues. The V and J ends lost 7 bases and 2 bases respectively, with 14 bases between them. In germline, CDR1 is SQVTM, CDR2 ANQGSEA. Written as DNA, the CDR3 is TGCAGCGCCGAGACGGACAGTAACACCGGGGAGCTGTTTTTT. Its translation: CSAETDSNTGELFF.